The 31 T cell receptor beta chains listed next were all sequenced from one sample in a study of T cells in Graves' hyperthyroidism and ophthalmopathy. From RNA transcripts, TCR beta CDR3 regions were amplified. Initially, a first-round RT-PCR of the TCR CDR3 employed the HTBI primer set. TCRdb fed the multiplex PCR reads into MiXCR, producing one record per CDR3 protein. This sample yields about 300,000 distinct CDR3 sequences, of which over 15% are seen a single time; approximately 35% belongs to the top ten. Sequencing was performed on blood. The receptors stem from a man younger than 45 with Graves' hyperthyroidism.

This clonotype was observed a few times. The chain joins TRBV27 to TRBJ2-7; TRBD1 matches at 7 bases. The CDR3 contains 13 residues. Germline-derived CDR1 and CDR2 are MNHEY and SMNVEV (reference sequence). V gave up 10 bases and J gave up 7 bases; unmatched junction bases: 13. Here the CDR3 DNA reads TGTGCCACACGCCCCTCAGGGGGAAGGGAGCAGTACTTC. Its protein is CATRPSGGREQYF.

About this clonotype: Being one base from a much bigger clone, this may be a read error. This sequence joins TRBV15 and TRBJ2-6; D is perhaps TRBD1 (6 bases). The germline V gene encodes CDR1 LNHNV and CDR2 YYDKDF (reference sequence). V was trimmed by 9 bases and J by 2 bases, leaving 17 bases between them. The CDR3 extends over 16 amino acids. CDR3 in amino acids: CATTQGQPPGANVLTF. The CDR3 DNA follows: TGTGCCACTACACAGGGTCAGCCCCCTGGGGCCAACGTCCTGACTTTC.

V and J are TRBV5-1 and TRBJ2-1; D ambiguous. The V gene lost 0 bases and the J gene lost 3 bases, with 7 bases spanning the gap. Germline lookup yields CDR1 SGHRS and CDR2 YFSETQ. The length of the CDR3 is 14 residues. The CDR3 sequence: CASSLANSYNEQFF. As DNA, the CDR3 is TGCGCCAGCAGCTTGGCCAACAGCTACAATGAGCAGTTCTTC. Looking up the rest from reference TRBV5-1 and TRBJ2-1 gives the full variable domain: KAGVTQTPRYLIKTRGQQVTLSCSPISGHRSVSWYQQTPGQGLQFLFEYFSETQRNKGNFPGRFSGRQFSNSRSEMNVSTLELGDSALYLCASSLANSYNEQFFGPGTRLTVL.

This clonotype occurred many times. The chain links TRBV12-3 or TRBV12-4 to TRBJ2-7; D is uncertain. CDR3 size: 13 residues. The V and J ends lost 6 bases and 1 base respectively, with 10 bases between them. The CDR3 nucleotides read TGTGCCAGCAGGTTGGTGGGGTCCTACGAGCAGTACTTC. Translation gives CASRLVGSYEQYF.

CDR3 DNA sequence: TGCAGTGCTAGACTTGTCAGGGTTACAGATACGCAGTATTTT. The encoded protein is CSARLVRVTDTQYF. V gene TRBV20-1 combines with J gene TRBJ2-3; weak D call: TRBD1 (5 bases). The V end was cut by 2 bases, the J end by 3 bases, with 12 bases between. The CDR3 has 14 amino acids. CDR1 and CDR2 from the germline V gene are DFQATT and SNEGSKA (reference sequence).

This clonotype was detected ten times or more. This chain uses TRBV7-3 with TRBJ2-3; TRBD2 agrees at 8 bases. The junction had 4 bases not matched to a gene; V was cut back by 1 base and J by 4 bases. Germline-derived CDR1 and CDR2 are SGHTA and FQGTGA. The CDR3 spans 15 residues. In DNA, the CDR3 is TGTGCCAGCAGCTTAAGGGCGGGAGGCTCAGATACGCAGTATTTT. Translated: CASSLRAGGSDTQYF.

In the case of this clonotype: At one boundary the junction diverges from the germline segment, which might be a read error. The chain recombines TRBV6-1 with TRBJ2-1, with 8 bases aligning to TRBD1. The CDR3 is made up of 12 amino acids. CDR1 is MNHNS, CDR2 SASEGT, per germline. The CDR3 DNA is TGTGCCAGCCCGACAGGGGCAAATGCGCAGTTCTTC. Translating it yields CASPTGANAQFF.

This clonotype appeared a few times. The rearrangement uses TRBV5-1 and TRBJ2-7, with D uncertain. Germline assignment: CDR1 SGHRS and CDR2 YFSETQ. Trimming stripped 4 bases from V and 6 bases from J, with 8 bases between. The CDR3 is 11 residues long. CDR3 bases: TGCGCCAGCAGCACGGGTGTCGAGCAGTACTTC. Translated: CASSTGVEQYF.

This clonotype was observed many times. The genes are TRBV12-3 or TRBV12-4 and TRBJ2-1; D might be TRBD1 (5 bases). The V and J ends lost 0 bases and 5 bases respectively, with 11 bases between them. The CDR3 is 15 residues long. The CDR3 sequence: CASSLAVGADNEQFF. CDR3 DNA sequence: TGTGCCAGCAGTTTAGCGGTTGGGGCCGACAATGAGCAGTTCTTC.

At least ten counts were recorded for this clonotype. The CDR3 DNA reads as TGTGCCACCAGCAGAGGACTAGCCTACGAGCAGTACTTC. Residues: CATSRGLAYEQYF. The chain uses TRBV15 and TRBJ2-7; possible D gene TRBD2, 6 bases. V dropped 1 base and J dropped 2 bases, with 6 bases sitting between them. CDR1 is LNHNV, CDR2 YYDKDF, per germline (reference sequence). There are 13 residues in the CDR3.

This clonotype was observed at least ten times. The V and J genes are TRBV11-2 and TRBJ2-5; 8 nucleotides match TRBD2. V trimming: 1 base; J trimming: 0 bases; junction bases outside the gene matches: 1. The CDR3 contains 15 residues. CDR1 and CDR2 from the germline V gene are SGHAT and FQNNGV. CDR3 bases: TGTGCCAGCAGCTTAGTAGCGGGACACCAAGAGACCCAGTACTTC. Protein product: CASSLVAGHQETQYF.

V is TRBV5-1 and J is TRBJ2-1; 7 bases line up with TRBD2. The CDR3 loop spans 15 amino acids. Germline V gives CDR1 SGHRS, CDR2 YFSETQ. V shed 0 bases and J 10 bases; nucleotides not matched to a gene: 10. The CDR3 coding sequence is TGCGCCAGCAGCTTGGCGCGGCGGGAGTCGGAGGAGCAGTTCTTC. Amino acids: CASSLARRESEEQFF.

This clonotype was observed at least ten times. V usage is TRBV2 and J usage is TRBJ2-5; perhaps TRBD1 as D (6 bases). CDR1 and CDR2 from the germline V gene are SNHLY and FYNNEI. Trimming stripped 8 bases from V and 5 bases from J, with 18 bases between. CDR3 length: 14 amino acids. The CDR3 region has the DNA TGTGCCAGCGACATTTATCAGGGGCAGGAGACCCAGTACTTC. Protein sequence: CASDIYQGQETQYF.

The chain is built from TRBV10-3 and TRBJ2-1; D possibly corresponds to TRBD1 (6 bases). V shed 0 bases and J shed 15 bases, with 12 bases lying between them. This CDR3 spans 12 amino acids. Germline V CDR1 and CDR2: ENHRY, SYGVKD. CDR3 nucleotide sequence: TGTGCCATCAGTGAGTCGTGGGGGCTGGGGTTCTTC. The encoded protein is CAISESWGLGFF.

There are a few counts of this clonotype. The V and J genes are TRBV5-1 and TRBJ2-3; D may match TRBD1 or TRBD2 (6 bases each). V was cut by 0 bases and J by 4 bases, with 15 bases left in between. Germline V gene sequence: CDR1 SGHRS, CDR2 YFSETQ. The CDR3 contains 16 residues. CDR3 in DNA: TGCGCCAGCAGCTTGGTGGGGGGCTCCCGCGCAGATACGCAGTATTTT. Protein product: CASSLVGGSRADTQYF.

This clonotype was seen a few times. Given a much more abundant clone one base away, this may be a read error. The CDR3 does not end in the conserved phenylalanine or tryptophan, so this is likely a read error. The chain employs TRBV11-2 and TRBJ1-1; unclear D gene. The CDR3 extends over 13 amino acids. CDR1 is SGHAT, CDR2 FQNNGV, per germline. V was cut by 11 bases and J by 7 bases, with 20 bases left in between. In nucleotides, the CDR3 is TGTGCCGCCCCCTCCGTGGACGGCGATGAAGCTTTCCTT. Protein sequence: CAAPSVDGDEAFL.

In this sample, this clonotype turned up a few times. The V and J genes are TRBV4-1 and TRBJ2-7; TRBD2 aligns across 11 bases. CDR1 is MGHRA and CDR2 is YSYEKL in the germline V gene. There are 18 residues in the CDR3. The trim removed 2 bases at V and 3 bases at J, leaving 12 bases unmatched. The CDR3 DNA reads TGCGCCAGCAGCCAACACCCGGGACTAGCGGCGTATCGCTACGAGCAGTACTTC. Residues: CASSQHPGLAAYRYEQYF.

Only one count was recorded for this clonotype. This clone may be a read error of a much larger clone one base away. J is TRBJ2-4 and V is TRBV11-3; D gene ambiguous. The CDR3 contains 14 residues. With 3 bases removed from V and 7 bases from J, the gap between germline ends came to 13 bases. Germline V lookup: CDR1 SGHNT, CDR2 YENEEA. DNA of the CDR3: TGTGCCAGCAGCTTCCGCCCCGTAGCCAACATTCAGTACTTC. Its translation is CASSFRPVANIQYF.

This clonotype was picked up many times. V and J are TRBV30 and TRBJ1-2; D is ambiguous. V shed 3 bases and J shed 4 bases, with 15 bases lying between them. Germline CDR1 is GTSNPN and CDR2 is SVGIG (reference sequence). The CDR3 is 14 residues long. This CDR3 reads CAWSLPGTRYGYTF. The CDR3 DNA follows: TGTGCCTGGAGCCTCCCGGGAACGCGCTATGGCTACACCTTC.

This clonotype came up many times. The chain has TRBV7-2 and TRBJ2-7; 8 bases are a match to TRBD1. Germline CDR1 reads SGHTA; CDR2 reads FQGNSA. This CDR3 comprises 14 residues. The V gene end was trimmed by 4 bases and the J gene end by 1 base; junction bases not matched to a gene: 3. DNA of the CDR3: TGTGCCAGCAGCTCGACAGGGGTATCCTACGAGCAGTACTTC. Its translation: CASSSTGVSYEQYF.

This chain uses TRBV19 with TRBJ2-7, with D tentatively TRBD1 (5 bases). Germline CDR1 LNHDA, CDR2 SQIVND (reference sequence). The V end was cut by 1 base, the J end by 6 bases, with 10 bases between. This CDR3 is 13 amino acids long. The CDR3 reads CASSIGARGEQYF. The DNA of the CDR3 is TGTGCCAGTAGTATAGGGGCTAGGGGCGAGCAGTACTTC.

V usage is TRBV28 and J usage is TRBJ2-7, with TRBD2 matching over 8 bases. The germline V gene encodes CDR1 MDHEN and CDR2 SYDVKM. This CDR3 region has 17 residues. With 5 bases clipped from V and 4 bases from J, the junction kept 16 bases outside the gene matches. CDR3 coding DNA: TGTGCCAGCAGTCACAGCCCAGCGGGAGTACTCAGGTACGAGCAGTACTTC. Protein: CASSHSPAGVLRYEQYF.

There are many counts of this clonotype. The chain recombines TRBV27 with TRBJ2-7; the match to TRBD1 covers 7 bases. Germline values: CDR1 MNHEY, CDR2 SMNVEV (reference sequence). The V and J ends lost 5 bases and 5 bases, in that order; junction bases with no gene match: 9. There are 14 residues in the CDR3. The CDR3, as DNA: TGTGCCAGCAGTCAAAGTACGACAGGGAACGAGCAGTACTTC. Its translation is CASSQSTTGNEQYF.

The sample holds a few counts of this clonotype. The V call is TRBV12-3 or TRBV12-4, the J call TRBJ1-6, with D uncertain. V gave up 3 bases and J gave up 0 bases, with 6 bases separating them. This CDR3 region has 15 residues. The chain's CDR3 is CASSLVLSYNSPLHF. CDR3 nucleotide sequence: TGTGCCAGCAGTTTGGTCCTCTCCTATAATTCACCCCTCCACTTT.

This sequence joins TRBV5-1 and TRBJ2-1; 12 bases match TRBD2. CDR1 and CDR2 from the germline V gene are SGHRS and YFSETQ. This CDR3 contains 17 residues. The V segment lost 1 base and the J segment 4 bases; nucleotides outside the gene matches: 6. CDR3 sequence reads: CASSLSTSGRFYNEQFF. CDR3 coding DNA: TGCGCCAGCAGCTTGTCGACTAGCGGGAGATTTTACAATGAGCAGTTCTTC. Supplemented by reference TRBV5-1 and TRBJ2-1, the full variable domain reads KAGVTQTPRYLIKTRGQQVTLSCSPISGHRSVSWYQQTPGQGLQFLFEYFSETQRNKGNFPGRFSGRQFSNSRSEMNVSTLELGDSALYLCASSLSTSGRFYNEQFFGPGTRLTVL.

This clonotype was recorded many times. This chain uses TRBV24-1 with TRBJ2-3; D is unresolved. V gave up 1 base and J gave up 2 bases, with 9 bases separating them. CDR3 size: 15 residues. Germline loops: CDR1 KGHDR, CDR2 SFDVKD. CDR3 protein: CATSDFGVPTDTQYF. CDR3 sequence (DNA): TGTGCCACCAGTGATTTTGGTGTGCCCACAGATACGCAGTATTTT.

This clonotype turned up a few times. This sequence joins TRBV27 and TRBJ1-2; a weak D match, TRBD1 (6 bases). V was clipped by 2 bases and J by 4 bases, with 14 bases between them. The CDR3 spans 15 residues. CDR1 and CDR2 (germline): MNHEY, SMNVEV (reference sequence). This CDR3 reads CASSLAGQPFYGYTF. The CDR3 nucleotides read TGTGCCAGCAGTTTAGCTGGACAGCCCTTCTATGGCTACACCTTC.

This clonotype was counted many times. V is TRBV7-6 and J is TRBJ2-7; 9 nucleotides agree with TRBD2. The V and J ends lost 1 base and 0 bases, in that order; junction bases with no gene match: 4. This CDR3 region has 16 residues. Germline V gene data show CDR1 as SGHVS and CDR2 as FNYEAQ. In DNA form, the CDR3 reads TGTGCCAGCAGCTTAGGGGCGGGAGGGACCTCCTACGAGCAGTACTTC. This sequence encodes CASSLGAGGTSYEQYF.

As to this clonotype: The junction departs from the called germline gene at one end, perhaps through a read error. V gene TRBV15 combines with J gene TRBJ1-1; TRBD1 matches at 7 bases. The germline V gene has CDR1 LNHNV and CDR2 YYDKDF (reference sequence). There are 14 residues in the CDR3. CDR3 in amino acids: CTTSVRDRGTEAFF. Written as DNA, the CDR3 is TGTACCACCAGCGTCCGGGACAGAGGCACTGAAGCTTTCTTT.

The J gene is TRBJ2-1, the V gene TRBV19, with D tentatively TRBD2 (5 bases). There are 13 residues in the CDR3. From germline, CDR1 is LNHDA and CDR2 SQIVND (reference sequence). Trimming took 7 bases from V and 2 from J, leaving 9 bases between them. CDR3 sequence reads: CASTRETYNEQFF. DNA of the CDR3: TGTGCCAGTACCCGGGAAACCTACAATGAGCAGTTCTTC.

The J gene is TRBJ1-4, the V gene TRBV12-3 or TRBV12-4; D is uncertain. Trimming removed 3 bases from V and 6 bases from J, with 14 bases in between. The CDR3 extends over 15 amino acids. CDR3 sequence reads: CASSLVGRSDEKLFF. CDR3 sequence (DNA): TGTGCCAGCAGTTTGGTTGGGAGGTCGGATGAAAAACTGTTTTTT.